This T cell receptor beta chain derives from a study of cytomegalovirus exposure and HLA in healthy donors. PCR employed 60 Vbeta and 13 Jbeta primers. The protocol was immunoSEQ multiplex PCR, while the TCRdb copy is restricted to in-frame clones and leaves out a portion. The sample consists of 100,000 to 150,000 clones, roughly 80% of them appearing once. This CDR3 is 10 amino acids long. The V gene's germline CDR1 is SQVTM and CDR2 ANQGSEA. The V end was cut by 7 bases, the J end by 4 bases, with 4 bases between. The chain joins TRBV29-1 to TRBJ2-2; D is uncertain. The sequencing input was PBMCs. The TCR originated in a young man in good health and CMV-seropositive. The CDR3 reads CSALTGELFF. CDR3 coding DNA: TGCAGCGCCCTCACCGGGGAGCTGTTTTTT.